This TCR beta chain was retrieved from a study of blood T cell repertoires in COVID-19. Study as a whole: Samples came from the United States, Italy and Spain, spanning acute and convalescent COVID-19. From T cells, B-cell-depleted T cells, or PBMCs came the material, which was cDNA or gDNA.

Trimming pared 6 bases from V and 8 bases from J, leaving 8 bases between. This CDR3 has 11 amino acids. Original processing notes: Reference gene primers were amplified, and this amplification served to estimate nucleated cell counts. Sequenced by immunoSEQ multiplex PCR; TCRdb stores in-frame clones only, minus some. That table gives V, J and clone size, and the DNA gave D and trimming. This table has 280,000 or so clones, approximately 85% appearing once. Cohort placement rested on clinical history that participants reported themselves. The sequence was obtained from a man aged 25 to 40 who had recovered from COVID-19. The gene calls are TRBV12-3 or TRBV12-4 and TRBJ2-1; no clear D. Sequences were obtained from PBMCs or T cells enriched from blood (not recorded which). CDR3 DNA: TGTGCCAGCAGCCAGACATATGAGCAGTTCTTC. Protein sequence: CASSQTYEQFF.